What follows are 16 T cell receptor beta chains derived from one specimen sequenced in a study of tumor-infiltrating lymphocytes in glioblastoma multiforme. Multiple V-beta primers and a C-beta primer amplified TCRB from RNA. TCRdb recomputed calls from the multiplex PCR reads with MiXCR, one row per CDR3 protein. The table lists about 10,000 distinct CDR3 sequences, just over 65% of them singletons, with 25% to 35% in the top ten. The sequenced sample consisted of brain tumor tissue. These receptors were obtained from a male donor with glioblastoma.

This clonotype occurred once. The CDR3 does not end in the conserved phenylalanine or tryptophan, so this is likely a read error. The chain couples TRBV29-1 to TRBJ2-7; 8 positions agree with TRBD1. Germline loops: CDR1 SQVTM, CDR2 ANQGSEA. J was trimmed by 6 bases and V by 6 bases; bases with no gene match: 13. CDR3 length equals 14 residues. In nucleotides, the CDR3 is TGCAGCGTAGTACCAGGACAGGGCTTCTGCGAGCAGTACCTC. Translation: CSVVPGQGFCEQYL.

As for this clonotype: With a much larger clone just one base away, this may be a read error. The CDR3 does not close with the conserved phenylalanine or tryptophan, likely indicating a read error. The rearrangement joins TRBV11-2 to TRBJ2-1, with 12 nucleotides matching TRBD2. V shed 6 bases, J shed 7 bases, and the junction held 7 bases outside the gene matches. CDR1 and CDR2 from the germline V gene are SGHAT and FQNNGV. CDR3 length: 15 residues. In DNA form, the CDR3 reads TGTGCCAGCAGAACCCTAGCGGGGGGGCGAAATGAGCAGTTCTTA. Translating gives CASRTLAGGRNEQFL.

Worth noting for this clonotype: This CDR3 fails to terminate in the conserved phenylalanine or tryptophan, so it likely reflects a read error. The limits of the CDR3 on the DNA are not certain, so only TCRdb's listed CDR3 is given. The rearrangement joins TRBV29-1 to TRBJ2-3; the table's D call, TRBD2, has no DNA check behind it. Per germline, CDR1 SQVTM and CDR2 ANQGSEA. Termini included, the CDR3 measures 15 amino acids. The CDR3 spells CSVTTGTSGRNTQYV.

CDR3 DNA: TGTGCTAGTGGTTCCCCCCCCATAGATACGCAGTATTTT. This codes for CASGSPPIDTQYF. The V call is TRBV12-5, the J call TRBJ2-3, with no clear D. This CDR3 has 13 amino acids. Deletions cut 4 bases from V and 5 bases from J, with 10 bases between. Germline values: CDR1 LGHNT, CDR2 FRNRAP.

Worth noting for this clonotype: The CDR3 end shows no conserved phenylalanine or tryptophan, and so a read error is likely. The chain combines TRBV6-2 or TRBV6-3 with TRBJ2-1, with 10 bases that match TRBD2. Germline CDR1 reads MNHEY; CDR2 reads SVGEGT. V lost 9 bases, J lost 6 bases, and 11 bases stayed unmatched. The CDR3 sequence is 15 residues long. This chain's CDR3 is CASRAAGGRFNEQFI. The CDR3 DNA follows: TGTGCCAGTAGAGCAGCGGGAGGGCGTTTCAATGAGCAGTTCATC.

This clonotype was detected ten times or more. This CDR3 reads CASSQETSGIYTGELFF. The CDR3 coding sequence is TGCGCCAGCAGCCAAGAGACTAGCGGGATTTACACCGGGGAGCTGTTTTTT. The chain employs TRBV4-1 and TRBJ2-2, with 11 nucleotides matching TRBD2. Germline V lookup: CDR1 MGHRA, CDR2 YSYEKL. With 0 bases clipped from V and 3 bases from J, the junction kept 3 bases outside the gene matches. This CDR3 region has 17 residues.

CDR3 sequence reads: CASSLAPEGEKLFF. Here the CDR3 DNA reads TGTGCCAGCAGCTTAGCCCCCGAGGGGGAAAAACTGTTTTTT. The rearrangement links TRBV11-2 to TRBJ1-4; D might be TRBD1 (5 bases). Germline V gives CDR1 SGHAT, CDR2 FQNNGV. This CDR3 is 14 amino acids long. Trimming cost V 1 base and J 8 bases, with 11 bases left between them.

The chain joins TRBV11-1 to TRBJ2-7; perhaps TRBD2 as D (5 bases). With 9 bases removed from V and 4 bases from J, the gap between germline ends came to 25 bases. The germline V gene has CDR1 SGHAT and CDR2 FQDESV (reference sequence). The CDR3 spans 16 residues. The CDR3 DNA reads as TGTGCCAGTAGGTTAGCGCGTATGGACCGGCGGTACGAGCAGTACTTC. This encodes CASRLARMDRRYEQYF.

In this sample, this clonotype turned up a few times. The chain links TRBV19 to TRBJ2-7; D unresolved. The CDR3 spans 13 residues. The V end lost 4 bases, the J end lost 3 bases, and 10 bases lay between the germline ends. Germline V lookup: CDR1 LNHDA, CDR2 SQIVND (reference sequence). CDR3 in amino acids: CASSKAKSYEQYF. CDR3 DNA: TGTGCCAGTAGTAAAGCGAAGAGCTACGAGCAGTACTTC.

The V gene is TRBV6-1, the J gene TRBJ1-2; D may be TRBD1 (6 bases). Trimming took off 9 bases at V and 6 bases at J, with 20 bases between the two ends. Germline-derived CDR1 and CDR2 are MNHNS and SASEGT. The CDR3 spans 14 residues. CDR3 amino acids: CASFLIEGGDGYTF. The CDR3 nucleotides are TGTGCCAGTTTTCTCATAGAAGGGGGAGATGGCTACACCTTC.

The sample holds one count of this clonotype. The conserved closing phenylalanine or tryptophan is absent in this CDR3, likely reflecting a read error. The genes are TRBV7-2 and TRBJ1-5, with D unresolved. Germline assignment: CDR1 SGHTA and CDR2 FQGNSA. The CDR3 is 16 residues long. The CDR3 here is CAISWDRTDSNQPQHL. The DNA for the CDR3 is TGTGCCATCAGCTGGGATCGGACGGATAGCAATCAGCCCCAGCATTTG.

Comment on this clonotype: One junction end disagrees with the germline gene, perhaps due to a read error. The rearrangement joins TRBV20-1 to TRBJ2-1; D tentatively fits TRBD1 or TRBD2 (5 bases each). CDR1 is DFQATT and CDR2 is SNEGSKA in the germline V gene (reference sequence). The CDR3 runs 14 residues. Here the CDR3 reads CSTRDKAGLYEQFF. DNA for the CDR3: TGCAGTACTAGAGATAAGGCAGGGTTGTATGAGCAGTTCTTC.

Notes on this clonotype: At one boundary the junction diverges from the germline segment, which might be a read error. The rearrangement links TRBV6-5 to TRBJ1-2, with D possibly matching TRBD1 (5 bases). Germline V lookup: CDR1 MNHEY, CDR2 SVGAGI. The CDR3 has 18 amino acids. CDR3 residues: CASNSQTTKGNLNYGYTF. CDR3 nucleotides: TGTGCCAGCAATTCACAAACCACCAAGGGGAATCTTAACTATGGCTACACCTTT.

In DNA form, the CDR3 reads TGCGCCAGCAGCCAAGAGGGACTAGCGGGTGGGGGCGGGCGGTACTTC. It translates to CASSQEGLAGGGGRYF. The rearrangement uses TRBV4-1 and TRBJ2-7, with 12 bases that match TRBD2. Trimming took 0 bases from V and 12 from J; bases not matched to a gene: 12. The CDR3 covers 16 residues. Germline-derived CDR1 and CDR2 are MGHRA and YSYEKL.

The chain couples TRBV9 to TRBJ2-1; 12 bases align to TRBD2. This CDR3 has 16 residues. CDR1 and CDR2 (germline): SGDLS, YYNGEE. V was pared by 4 bases and J by 7 bases, with 9 bases of the junction left unmatched. CDR3 in amino acids: CASSSRTSGTKNEQFF. The CDR3 region has the DNA TGTGCCAGCAGCTCCCGGACTAGCGGGACTAAAAATGAGCAGTTCTTC.

The rearrangement joins TRBV30 to TRBJ2-1; no definite D call. Germline-derived CDR1 and CDR2 are GTSNPN and SVGIG (reference sequence). V was shortened by 2 bases and J by 12 bases, with 23 bases between the two germline ends. There are 15 residues in the CDR3. The CDR3: CAWSLKEFIDNWQFF. The CDR3 DNA is TGTGCCTGGAGTCTAAAGGAGTTCATAGACAATTGGCAGTTCTTC.